This T cell receptor (beta chain) was sequenced in a study of T cells in Graves' hyperthyroidism and ophthalmopathy. Researchers amplified the TCR beta CDR3 regions from RNA transcripts. First-round RT-PCR with HTBI primers amplified the TCR CDR3 region. TCRdb re-derived calls from the multiplex PCR reads in MiXCR, one entry per CDR3 protein. Here the sample spans a few hundred thousand distinct CDR3 sequences, less than 20% being singletons. V was clipped by 8 bases and J by 6 bases, with 8 bases between them. This CDR3 has 11 amino acids. The sequence was collected from a woman aged 25-40 years with Graves' hyperthyroidism. The source material was blood. This chain connects TRBV12-3 or TRBV12-4 to TRBJ2-1, with D perhaps TRBD1 (5 bases). The CDR3 coding sequence is TGTGCCAGCCCAGGGTTCAATGAGCAGTTCTTC. Translation gives CASPGFNEQFF.